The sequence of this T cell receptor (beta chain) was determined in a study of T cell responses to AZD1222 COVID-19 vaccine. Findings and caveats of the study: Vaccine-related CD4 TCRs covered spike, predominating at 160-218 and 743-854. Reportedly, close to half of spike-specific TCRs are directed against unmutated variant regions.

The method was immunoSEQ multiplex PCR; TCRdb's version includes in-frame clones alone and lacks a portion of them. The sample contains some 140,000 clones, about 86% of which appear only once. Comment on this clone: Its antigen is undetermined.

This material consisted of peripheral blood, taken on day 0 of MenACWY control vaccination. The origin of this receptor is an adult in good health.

CDR3 region: CASSLGQGVFSPLHF. The CDR3 DNA is TGTGCCAGCAGTCTGGGACAGGGTGTTTTTTCACCCCTCCACTTT. The rearrangement uses TRBV6-5 and TRBJ1-6; 9 bases align to TRBD1. CDR1 is MNHEY, CDR2 SVGAGI, per germline. The CDR3 length is 15 residues. The ends lost 5 bases at V and 9 bases at J; junction bases unmatched: 8.